The 28 T cell receptor beta chains below all came from one sample that was sequenced in a study of chemoradiotherapy in HPV16-positive cancers. Sequencing was performed with immunoSEQ multiplex PCR; in TCRdb, only in-frame clones are kept and a portion is missing. The sample yields 13,000 to 15,000 clones, roughly 63% seen once. Sampling was done from a patient who underwent chemoradiotherapy. The receptors come from a human donor with HPV-associated anogenital cancer.

The chain couples TRBV7-9 to TRBJ1-1; D not resolved. Trimming shortened V by 2 bases and J by 0 bases, and 4 bases separated the two germline ends. CDR1 and CDR2 (germline): SEHNR, FQNEAQ (reference sequence). CDR3 length: 13 amino acids. The CDR3 DNA sequence: TGTGCCAGCAGCTTATCTCTGAACACTGAAGCTTTCTTT. It is translated as CASSLSLNTEAFF.

This sequence joins TRBV12-2 and TRBJ2-5. TRBV12-2 is reported as a pseudogene. This CDR3 has 23 amino acids. This CDR3 reads CASRFPNQPTAQPGQFSQETQYF. CDR3 sequence (DNA): TGTGCAAGTCGCTTCCCAAACCAACCGACGGCTCAGCCGGGGCAGTTCTCCCAAGAGACCCAGTACTTC.

The V call is TRBV10-3, the J call TRBJ1-1, with D unclear. CDR3 length: 13 amino acids. Germline V gene data show CDR1 as ENHRY and CDR2 as SYGVKD. Trimming took 6 bases from V and 4 from J, leaving 12 bases between them. The CDR3: CAIRSSGSTEAFF. The CDR3 DNA sequence: TGTGCCATCAGGTCCAGCGGGTCCACTGAAGCTTTCTTT.

J is TRBJ2-7 and V is TRBV5-8; 10 nucleotides agree with TRBD1. The CDR3 is 14 residues long. Trimming cost V 3 bases and J 4 bases; bases outside gene matches: 4. Germline values: CDR1 SGHTS, CDR2 YDEGEE. CDR3 nucleotide sequence: TGTGCCAGCAGCTCGACAGGGGGCGGTTACGAGCAGTACTTC. This codes for CASSSTGGGYEQYF.

The rearrangement joins TRBV5-1 to TRBJ2-5, with TRBD2 matching 15 bases. CDR3 length: 17 amino acids. J was trimmed by 4 bases and V by 2 bases; bases with no gene match: 6. Germline CDR1 is SGHRS and CDR2 is YFSETQ. CDR3: CASSLGLAGGPSETQYF. CDR3 bases: TGCGCCAGCAGCTTAGGACTAGCGGGGGGGCCCTCAGAGACCCAGTACTTC.

The J gene is TRBJ2-5, the V gene TRBV30; D may be TRBD1 (6 bases). Germline V gene lookup returns CDR1 GTSNPN and CDR2 SVGIG (reference sequence). This CDR3 region has 12 residues. V lost 0 bases and J lost 7, with 9 bases in between. The CDR3 loop reads CAWSVTGTTQYF. The CDR3 bases are TGTGCCTGGAGTGTAACAGGGACGACCCAGTACTTC.

This rearrangement joins TRBV5-4 to TRBJ2-3; either TRBD1 or TRBD2 may fit D (6 bases each). Trimming left V 0 bases short and J 2 bases short, with 19 bases between. The CDR3 has 18 amino acids. The germline gives CDR1 SGHNT, CDR2 YYREEE (reference sequence). The CDR3 loop reads CASSLAVVAGGATDTQYF. The CDR3 coding sequence is TGTGCCAGCAGCTTGGCCGTCGTTGCCGGGGGCGCCACAGATACGCAGTATTTT.

This chain links TRBV19 with TRBJ2-3, with 9 bases lining up with TRBD1. Germline values: CDR1 LNHDA, CDR2 SQIVND (reference sequence). The CDR3 has 15 amino acids. V was pared by 6 bases and J by 0 bases, with 4 bases of the junction left unmatched. CDR3 sequence: CASSKTGGSTDTQYF. For the CDR3, the DNA is TGTGCCAGTAGCAAGACAGGGGGTAGCACAGATACGCAGTATTTT.

V and J are TRBV29-1 and TRBJ2-1; D is undetermined. The CDR3 covers 11 residues. CDR1 is SQVTM and CDR2 is ANQGSEA in the germline V gene. V lost 7 bases and J 3 bases, leaving 7 bases between the germline ends. This CDR3 is CSGQFYNEQFF. The DNA for the CDR3 is TGCAGCGGTCAGTTCTACAATGAGCAGTTCTTC.

This chain links TRBV7-9 with TRBJ2-5; D may correspond to TRBD1 or TRBD2 (5 bases each). V lost 5 bases and J lost 5, with 18 bases in between. The CDR3 totals 15 residues. CDR1 and CDR2 from the germline V gene are SEHNR and FQNEAQ (reference sequence). In DNA, the CDR3 is TGTGCCAGCAGCCAAAATGGGGGACCTGGGGAGACCCAGTACTTC. Translated: CASSQNGGPGETQYF.

The chain combines TRBV11-2 with TRBJ2-2; 7 nucleotides agree with TRBD1. CDR3 length: 15 amino acids. Germline CDR1 is SGHAT and CDR2 is FQNNGV. V lost 5 bases to trimming and J lost 6 bases; unmatched junction nucleotides: 9. For the CDR3, the DNA is TGTGCCAGCAGCACCACCCGGGACAGAGCCGGGGAGCTGTTTTTT. Translation gives CASSTTRDRAGELFF. Full variable domain (rest looked up from reference TRBV11-2 and TRBJ2-2): EAGVAQSPRYKIIEKRQSVAFWCNPISGHATLYWYQQILGQGPKLLIQFQNNGVVDDSQLPKDRFSAERLKGVDSTLKIQPAKLEDSAVYLCASSTTRDRAGELFFGEGSRLTVL.

This clone was counted only a few times. V is TRBV7-2 and J is TRBJ1-1; D remains ambiguous. Trimming cost V 5 bases and J 1 base, with 8 bases left between them. The CDR3 is made up of 13 amino acids. CDR1 is SGHTA, CDR2 FQGNSA, per germline. The CDR3 is CASSLQSNTEAFF. The CDR3 DNA follows: TGTGCCAGCAGCCTACAGTCGAACACTGAAGCTTTCTTT.

In this sample, this clone turned up a few times. This sequence joins TRBV2 and TRBJ2-7, with no clear D. Germline V gene sequence: CDR1 SNHLY, CDR2 FYNNEI. The CDR3 length is 13 residues. V gave up 7 bases and J gave up 4 bases, with 14 bases separating them. CDR3 nucleotides: TGTGCCAGCAACGGAGTGGGTGATTACGAGCAGTACTTC. It yields the protein CASNGVGDYEQYF.

This chain connects TRBV11-1 to TRBJ2-7, with 7 bases aligning to TRBD2. The CDR3 covers 14 residues. CDR1 and CDR2 from the germline V gene are SGHAT and FQDESV (reference sequence). V was pared by 6 bases and J by 7 bases, with 12 bases of the junction left unmatched. CDR3 in amino acids: CASSSSGNVREQYF. CDR3 nucleotide sequence: TGTGCCAGCAGTTCCAGCGGGAACGTCAGGGAGCAGTACTTC. The whole variable domain, filled in from reference TRBV11-1 and TRBJ2-7, reads EAEVAQSPRYKITEKSQAVAFWCDPISGHATLYWYRQILGQGPELLVQFQDESVVDDSQLPKDRFSAERLKGVDSTLKIQPAELGDSAMYLCASSSSGNVREQYFGPGTRLTVT.

V gene TRBV29-1 combines with J gene TRBJ1-1; D not resolved. CDR1 is SQVTM and CDR2 is ANQGSEA in the germline V gene. Trimming removed 1 base at V and 2 bases at J, with 5 bases between. This CDR3 spans 12 amino acids. CDR3 nucleotide sequence: TGCAGCGTTGAAGGAGGAAACACTGAAGCTTTCTTT. This encodes CSVEGGNTEAFF.

The chain employs TRBV9 and TRBJ1-2, with 11 nucleotides matching TRBD1. The CDR3 contains 15 residues. The germline V gene encodes CDR1 SGDLS and CDR2 YYNGEE. Unmatched junction bases numbered 6, after V lost 3 bases and J lost 5 bases. This CDR3 is CASSERGQGGYGYTF. The CDR3 DNA reads as TGTGCCAGCAGCGAGAGGGGACAGGGGGGGTATGGCTACACCTTC.

This clone is judged medium-sized. The chain recombines TRBV30 with TRBJ1-1; no clear D gene. Per the germline V gene, CDR1 is GTSNPN and CDR2 is SVGIG (reference sequence). With 7 bases removed from V and 0 bases from J, the gap between germline ends came to 12 bases. The CDR3 consists of 13 residues. The CDR3 DNA sequence: TGTGCCTCCAACGTTATTATGAACACTGAAGCTTTCTTT. Translating gives CASNVIMNTEAFF.

The chain recombines TRBV9 with TRBJ2-5; D may correspond to TRBD1 or TRBD2 (5 bases each). CDR1 SGDLS and CDR2 YYNGEE come from the germline V gene. V was trimmed by 0 bases and J by 5 bases, leaving 17 bases between them. The length of the CDR3 is 16 residues. The CDR3 region has the DNA TGTGCCAGCAGCGTAGGAGGGGCCTCCGGGACGGAGACCCAGTACTTC. Amino acid sequence: CASSVGGASGTETQYF.

This clone was detected a few times. V is TRBV11-2 and J is TRBJ1-2, with 7 bases aligning to TRBD1. Trimming cost V 0 bases and J 4 bases; bases outside gene matches: 8. This CDR3 is 16 amino acids long. From germline, CDR1 is SGHAT and CDR2 FQNNGV. The CDR3 bases are TGTGCCAGCAGCTTAGATGCGCCGACAGGGTTCTATGGCTACACCTTC. Residues: CASSLDAPTGFYGYTF.

This rearrangement joins TRBV2 to TRBJ2-1; no reliable D call. Germline CDR1 reads SNHLY; CDR2 reads FYNNEI. Between the trimmed V and J ends, which lost 6 bases and 7 bases, there was a span of 7 bases. There are 11 residues in the CDR3. CDR3 nucleotide sequence: TGTGCCAGCAGGGGCCTAAATGAGCAGTTCTTC. Its translation: CASRGLNEQFF.

The V and J genes are TRBV2 and TRBJ2-7, with D possibly being TRBD1 (6 bases). The CDR3 sequence is 16 residues long. Germline loops: CDR1 SNHLY, CDR2 FYNNEI. Trimming stripped 3 bases from V and 2 bases from J, with 17 bases between. The CDR3 sequence: CASSDMGAGNTYEQYF. The CDR3 bases are TGTGCCAGCAGTGATATGGGGGCAGGGAATACCTACGAGCAGTACTTC. The whole variable domain, filled in from reference TRBV2 and TRBJ2-7, reads EPEVTQTPSHQVTQMGQEVILRCVPISNHLYFYWYRQILGQKVEFLVSFYNNEISEKSEIFDDQFSVERPDGSNFTLKIRSTKLEDSAMYFCASSDMGAGNTYEQYFGPGTRLTVT.

CDR3 sequence (DNA): TGTGCCAGCAGCAAAGTTCAGGGCCATCAGCCCCAGCATTTT. It translates to CASSKVQGHQPQHF. The rearrangement uses TRBV21-1 and TRBJ1-5; the D call TRBD1 from the table was never checked on the DNA. TRBV21-1 counts as a pseudogene. The CDR3 extends over 14 amino acids.

This sequence joins TRBV2 and TRBJ1-2; maybe TRBD1 (6 bases). The germline CDR1 and CDR2 sequences are SNHLY and FYNNEI. Trimming took 5 bases from V and 3 from J, leaving 10 bases between them. This CDR3 has 13 amino acids. In nucleotides, the CDR3 is TGTGCCAGCAGTCGGGACACTTACTATGGCTACACCTTC. Its protein product is CASSRDTYYGYTF.

The chain carries TRBV10-3 and TRBJ2-7; 10 bases are a match to TRBD1. The CDR3 has 14 residues. Per germline, CDR1 ENHRY and CDR2 SYGVKD. The junction had 1 base not matched to a gene; V was cut back by 2 bases and J by 3 bases. This CDR3 reads CAISERTGGYEQYF. Written as DNA, the CDR3 is TGTGCCATCAGTGAGAGGACAGGGGGCTACGAGCAGTACTTC.

This clone was seen a single time. This sample includes further DNA sequences coding for the same CDR3. The chain carries TRBV7-2 and TRBJ2-7; D ambiguous. The CDR3 extends over 14 amino acids. Germline V gives CDR1 SGHTA, CDR2 FQGNSA. Trimming cost V 5 bases and J 3 bases, with 14 bases left between them. The CDR3 DNA is TGTGCCAGCAGCCCCCGGACGAGCAGCTACGAGCAGTACTTC. This translates into CASSPRTSSYEQYF.

V gene TRBV10-3 combines with J gene TRBJ2-7, with D tentatively TRBD1 or TRBD2 (5 bases each). The CDR3 consists of 13 residues. Germline V gene sequence: CDR1 ENHRY, CDR2 SYGVKD. V lost 9 bases and J 2 bases, leaving 14 bases between the germline ends. Written as DNA, the CDR3 is TGTGCCATTTCACCCGGGACGGCCTACGAGCAGTACTTC. Its protein is CAISPGTAYEQYF.

CDR3: CASSLSIGTSSGELFF. The CDR3 DNA reads as TGCGCCAGCAGCTTGTCAATAGGGACTAGCTCCGGGGAGCTGTTTTTT. The chain combines TRBV5-1 with TRBJ2-2; TRBD2 matches 9 bases. V lost 1 base, J lost 6 bases, and 7 bases stayed unmatched. The CDR3 is 16 amino acids. Germline values: CDR1 SGHRS, CDR2 YFSETQ.

The chain links TRBV25-1 to TRBJ1-1; 8 bases align to TRBD1. Germline V gene lookup returns CDR1 MGHDK and CDR2 SYGVNS. The length of the CDR3 is 13 residues. Trimming took 6 bases from V and 9 from J; bases not matched to a gene: 9. The CDR3 reads CASSQGAGGQAFF. CDR3 DNA sequence: TGTGCCAGCAGCCAGGGGGCGGGGGGTCAAGCTTTCTTT.